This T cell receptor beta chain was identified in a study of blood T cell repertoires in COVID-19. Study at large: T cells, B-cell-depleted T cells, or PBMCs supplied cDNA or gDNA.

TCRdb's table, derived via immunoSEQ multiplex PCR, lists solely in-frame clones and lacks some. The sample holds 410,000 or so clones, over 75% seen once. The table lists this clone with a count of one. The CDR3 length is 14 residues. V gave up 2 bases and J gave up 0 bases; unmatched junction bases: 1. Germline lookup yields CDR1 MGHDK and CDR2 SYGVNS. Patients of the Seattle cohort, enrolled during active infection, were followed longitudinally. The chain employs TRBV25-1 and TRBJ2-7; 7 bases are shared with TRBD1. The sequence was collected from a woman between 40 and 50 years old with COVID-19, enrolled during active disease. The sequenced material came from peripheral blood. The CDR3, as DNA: TGTGCCAGCAGTGAAAGGGACAGCTCCTACGAGCAGTACTTC. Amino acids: CASSERDSSYEQYF.